These 10 T cell receptor beta chains were all obtained from the same sample, sequenced in a study of blood T cell repertoires in COVID-19. TCRdb keeps only in-frame clones here, not all; method: immunoSEQ multiplex PCR. In the table there are around 100,000 clones, 80% to 90% of which are singletons. The material sequenced was peripheral blood. These receptors all come from a man older than 75 with acute or convalescent COVID-19.

The chain recombines TRBV9 with TRBJ2-7; 8 bases agree with TRBD1. The CDR3 loop spans 14 amino acids. Germline CDR1 reads SGDLS; CDR2 reads YYNGEE. V lost 1 base and J lost 2; bases outside the gene matches: 2. This CDR3 is CASSVQGATYEQYF. The CDR3 DNA reads as TGTGCCAGCAGCGTACAGGGGGCGACCTACGAGCAGTACTTC.

The rearrangement joins TRBV28 to TRBJ1-1; 7 bases fit TRBD1. This CDR3 region has 16 residues. V lost 7 bases, J lost 1 base, and 12 bases stayed unmatched. CDR1 is MDHEN, CDR2 SYDVKM, per germline. CDR3 loop: CASTLFGQERNTEAFF. CDR3 bases: TGTGCCAGCACCTTATTCGGACAGGAGCGGAACACTGAAGCTTTCTTT.

The chain links TRBV20-1 to TRBJ1-1; perhaps TRBD1 as D (6 bases). V shed 3 bases and J shed 8 bases, with 13 bases lying between them. This CDR3 spans 12 amino acids. Germline CDR1 DFQATT, CDR2 SNEGSKA (reference sequence). The CDR3 here is CSASLDRSEAFF. Here the CDR3 DNA reads TGCAGTGCTAGTTTGGACAGAAGCGAAGCTTTCTTT.

The J gene is TRBJ1-1, the V gene TRBV6-5, with TRBD1 as a possible D gene (6 bases). V dropped 3 bases and J dropped 7 bases, with 18 bases sitting between them. The CDR3 sequence is 15 residues long. From germline, CDR1 is MNHEY and CDR2 SVGAGI. The CDR3 spells CASSYSGQSGYEAFF. In DNA, the CDR3 is TGTGCCAGCAGTTATTCCGGACAGTCGGGATATGAAGCTTTCTTT.

The rearrangement uses TRBV29-1 and TRBJ1-2, with 11 bases matching TRBD1. CDR1 SQVTM and CDR2 ANQGSEA come from the germline V gene. Germline trimming cut 1 base from V and 2 bases from J; bases unmatched to any gene: 3. The CDR3 is 15 amino acids. The DNA for the CDR3 is TGCAGCGTTGAAGGGACAGGGGGCTGGAACTATGGCTACACCTTC. Translating gives CSVEGTGGWNYGYTF.

This chain links TRBV9 with TRBJ2-1; D is perhaps TRBD1 (6 bases). Germline V gene data show CDR1 as SGDLS and CDR2 as YYNGEE. CDR3 size: 17 residues. Trimming stripped 0 bases from V and 2 bases from J, with 15 bases between. CDR3 in amino acids: CASSVGRSGAPYNEQFF. In DNA form, the CDR3 reads TGTGCCAGCAGCGTAGGAAGGTCAGGGGCCCCCTACAATGAGCAGTTCTTC.

The chain links TRBV11-2 to TRBJ2-3; the D gene is possibly TRBD1 (5 bases). The ends were cut back, 1 base at V and 1 base at J, with 12 bases in the middle. This CDR3 comprises 16 residues. Germline V gene lookup returns CDR1 SGHAT and CDR2 FQNNGV. The CDR3 sequence: CASSLGGATRTDTQYF. The CDR3 DNA sequence: TGTGCCAGCAGCTTAGGTGGGGCGACACGCACAGATACGCAGTATTTT.

The V call is TRBV18, the J call TRBJ1-5; D not resolved. Germline V gene data show CDR1 as KGHSH and CDR2 as LQKENI. V lost 6 bases and J 6 bases, leaving 12 bases between the germline ends. The CDR3 length is 13 residues. CDR3 nucleotides: TGTGCCAGCTCTCCAGGAGGTGCTCAGCCCCAGCATTTT. The encoded protein is CASSPGGAQPQHF.

V and J are TRBV6-2 or TRBV6-3 and TRBJ2-3; 9 positions agree with TRBD2. Germline V lookup: CDR1 MNHEY, CDR2 SVGEGT. J was trimmed by 1 base and V by 2 bases; bases with no gene match: 4. There are 16 residues in the CDR3. The CDR3 protein is CASSYGKRGGTDTQYF. The CDR3 nucleotides read TGTGCCAGCAGTTACGGGAAGCGGGGGGGCACAGATACGCAGTATTTT.

The chain couples TRBV5-5 to TRBJ1-5, with D possibly TRBD1 on 6 matching bases. Trimming cost V 4 bases and J 6 bases, with 17 bases left between them. CDR3 length equals 15 residues. The germline CDR1 and CDR2 sequences are SGHKS and YYEKEE (reference sequence). CDR3 loop: CASSPTGSYGQPQHF. CDR3 DNA sequence: TGTGCCAGCAGCCCAACAGGGTCTTACGGTCAGCCCCAGCATTTT.